The clone carrying this T cell receptor beta chain showed up many times. Its antigen is unknown. These data come from a study of T cells after yellow fever vaccination. Turning to the study itself: Fractions of limited cellularity were prepared by means of SMART-Seq v4 Ultra Low Input.

TCRdb reanalysed the 5' RACE reads using MiXCR and keeps one entry per CDR3 protein. The sample carries 110,000 or so distinct CDR3 sequences, 7.2% recorded once. Study-wide results and limits: Relatively few clonotypes were ones that appeared in both CD4 and CD8 compartments. Post-booster reappearance was seen for most primary-vaccination clones (roughly 96% CD4, around 88% CD8). There was a possibility that FACS-sorted repertoires contained abundant clonotypes contaminating from the bulk population.

Germline-derived CDR1 and CDR2 are DFQATT and SNEGSKA (reference sequence). The trim removed 2 bases at V and 3 bases at J, leaving 18 bases unmatched. CDR3 length equals 18 residues. This TCR came from a young man who received the YFV17D yellow fever vaccine. V is TRBV20-1 and J is TRBJ1-1, with 7 bases matching TRBD1. This material consisted of CD4+ T cells sorted from PBMCs, taken 35 to 50 days after the first yellow fever vaccination. CDR3 region: CSARIPLMPADRYTEAFF. CDR3 nucleotides: TGCAGTGCTAGAATTCCCCTGATGCCCGCGGACAGGTACACTGAAGCTTTCTTT.